The 30 T cell receptor beta chains below all came from one sample that was sequenced in a study of blood T cell repertoires in COVID-19. TCRdb's table, derived via immunoSEQ multiplex PCR, lists solely in-frame clones and lacks some. Of roughly 38,000 clones listed, 90% are singletons. Sequencing was performed on peripheral blood. Receptor source: a man in his fifties or sixties with active or convalescent COVID-19.

This clone came up a few times. The genes are TRBV5-1 and TRBJ2-1; 11 positions match TRBD1. CDR3 length: 16 amino acids. CDR1 SGHRS and CDR2 YFSETQ come from the germline V gene. Unmatched junction bases numbered 6, after V lost 2 bases and J lost 5 bases. Here the CDR3 DNA reads TGCGCCAGCAGCTTCAACCCGGGACAGGGGGACAATGAGCAGTTCTTC. Amino acids: CASSFNPGQGDNEQFF.

This clone appeared once. The chain employs TRBV4-1 and TRBJ2-5; TRBD1 might be the D (6 bases). V dropped 1 base and J dropped 2 bases, with 11 bases sitting between them. The CDR3 consists of 15 residues. Germline V gene sequence: CDR1 MGHRA, CDR2 YSYEKL. CDR3 residues: CASSQGLRGQETQYF. The CDR3 DNA is TGCGCCAGCAGCCAAGGACTCAGGGGTCAAGAGACCCAGTACTTC.

The rearrangement links TRBV25-1 to TRBJ1-6; 10 nucleotides agree with TRBD1. The trim removed 6 bases at V and 9 bases at J, leaving 8 bases unmatched. The CDR3 totals 15 residues. Germline V gene data show CDR1 as MGHDK and CDR2 as SYGVNS. The CDR3 sequence is CASSLGTGASSPLHF. The CDR3 coding sequence is TGTGCCAGCAGCCTAGGGACAGGGGCGAGTTCACCCCTCCACTTT.

As concerns this clone: The same CDR3 arises from other DNA sequences in this sample as well. The CDR3 coding sequence is TGTGCCAGCTCACCACTAGATACAGATACGCAGTATTTT. Translation: CASSPLDTDTQYF. The chain couples TRBV18 to TRBJ2-3; no firm D call. V was shortened by 1 base and J by 3 bases, with 5 bases between the two germline ends. The CDR3 loop spans 13 amino acids. Looked up from germline, CDR1 is KGHSH and CDR2 is LQKENI.

The chain couples TRBV5-8 to TRBJ2-7; D possibly corresponds to TRBD1 (5 bases). The CDR3 loop spans 13 amino acids. The germline gives CDR1 SGHTS, CDR2 YDEGEE. Trimming stripped 5 bases from V and 5 bases from J, with 14 bases between. CDR3 in amino acids: CASRRARADEQYF. CDR3 bases: TGTGCCAGCAGGAGAGCCAGGGCCGACGAGCAGTACTTC.

The rearrangement uses TRBV4-2 and TRBJ1-2; D unresolved. From germline, CDR1 is LGHNA and CDR2 YNFKEQ. This CDR3 has 14 amino acids. Deletions cut 4 bases from V and 7 bases from J, with 16 bases between. The DNA of the CDR3 is TGTGCCAGCAGCCCCATACCTTCCCCGGGTGGCTACACCTTC. It codes for CASSPIPSPGGYTF.

In its sample, this clone was seen once. The junction departs from the called germline gene at one end, perhaps through a read error. V usage is TRBV2 and J usage is TRBJ1-5, with D possibly TRBD1 on 5 matching bases. The CDR3 loop spans 12 amino acids. CDR1 is SNHLY, CDR2 FYNNEI, per germline. CDR3 sequence (DNA): TGTGCCAGCAGTGGGACGGGTGGGGCCCCGGATTTT. This codes for CASSGTGGAPDF.

The chain recombines TRBV9 with TRBJ2-3; 12 bases are a match to TRBD2. V was pared by 0 bases and J by 5 bases, with 1 base of the junction left unmatched. This CDR3 spans 15 amino acids. The germline V gene encodes CDR1 SGDLS and CDR2 YYNGEE. Written as DNA, the CDR3 is TGTGCCAGCAGCGTAGGACTAGCGGGAGTAGATACGCAGTATTTT. This codes for CASSVGLAGVDTQYF.

The chain uses TRBV11-2 and TRBJ1-2, with TRBD1 as a possible D gene (5 bases). Germline V gene data show CDR1 as SGHAT and CDR2 as FQNNGV. The length of the CDR3 is 14 residues. V shed 0 bases and J shed 8 bases, with 13 bases lying between them. CDR3 sequence reads: CASSLDLPREGYTF. CDR3 in DNA: TGTGCCAGCAGCTTAGATCTTCCCAGGGAAGGCTACACCTTC.

V usage is TRBV6-6 and J usage is TRBJ2-2; TRBD2 agrees at 11 bases. The CDR3 length is 18 residues. The V and J ends lost 5 bases and 5 bases, in that order; junction bases with no gene match: 13. Per germline, CDR1 MNHNY and CDR2 SVGAGI (reference sequence). The chain's CDR3 is CASSRTPLAGDRTGELFF. CDR3 nucleotides: TGTGCCAGCAGTCGAACTCCACTAGCGGGAGATCGGACCGGGGAGCTGTTTTTT.

The gene calls are TRBV24-1 and TRBJ2-5; 7 bases align to TRBD2. CDR1 KGHDR and CDR2 SFDVKD come from the germline V gene. V lost 0 bases and J lost 1; bases outside the gene matches: 4. This CDR3 spans 16 amino acids. CDR3 protein: CATSDLSGEAQETQYF. In DNA form, the CDR3 reads TGTGCCACCAGTGATTTGAGCGGGGAGGCCCAAGAGACCCAGTACTTC.

The genes are TRBV11-2 and TRBJ2-7; 15 bases fit TRBD2. The CDR3 length is 18 residues. J gave up 4 bases and V 5 bases, and 12 bases lay outside the gene matches. Germline loops: CDR1 SGHAT, CDR2 FQNNGV. The CDR3: CASSLQAQGLAGGYEQYF. In nucleotides, the CDR3 is TGTGCCAGCAGCCTTCAAGCCCAGGGACTAGCGGGGGGATACGAGCAGTACTTC.

The chain has TRBV18 and TRBJ2-7; 8 bases match TRBD1. CDR1 is KGHSH and CDR2 is LQKENI in the germline V gene. The CDR3 runs to 13 residues. After removal of 4 bases from V and 2 bases from J, the junction contained 1 base not matched to a gene. The CDR3 reads CASSQQGAYEQYF. CDR3 coding DNA: TGTGCCAGCTCACAACAGGGGGCCTACGAGCAGTACTTC.

This clone was found a few times. This rearrangement joins TRBV2 to TRBJ1-4, with 8 bases that match TRBD1. Germline values: CDR1 SNHLY, CDR2 FYNNEI. This CDR3 region has 13 residues. J gave up 4 bases and V 7 bases, and 2 bases lay outside the gene matches. The CDR3: CASNRGGNEKLFF. In nucleotides, the CDR3 is TGTGCCAGCAACAGGGGGGGTAATGAAAAACTGTTTTTT.

The chain couples TRBV6-5 to TRBJ1-2, with a tentative D call TRBD1 (5 bases). CDR1 MNHEY and CDR2 SVGAGI come from the germline V gene. Trimming left V 2 bases short and J 7 bases short, with 8 bases between. The CDR3 covers 12 residues. The CDR3 DNA sequence: TGTGCCAGCAGTTACGGGCAGGGTGGCTACACCTTC. It specifies CASSYGQGGYTF.

The chain has TRBV5-6 and TRBJ1-5, with 10 bases lining up with TRBD1. Germline V lookup: CDR1 SGHDT, CDR2 YYEEEE. V lost 4 bases and J lost 6; bases outside the gene matches: 4. CDR3 length: 14 residues. The DNA of the CDR3 is TGTGCCAGCAGCCCGGGACAGGGGTTTCAGCCCCAGCATTTT. It is translated as CASSPGQGFQPQHF.

The rearrangement links TRBV2 to TRBJ2-5; TRBD2 agrees at 13 bases. V gave up 7 bases and J gave up 5 bases; unmatched junction bases: 4. CDR3 length: 14 residues. Per the germline V gene, CDR1 is SNHLY and CDR2 is FYNNEI. The DNA for the CDR3 is TGTGCCAGCATACGGACTAGCGGGAGTGAGACCCAGTACTTC. It encodes CASIRTSGSETQYF.

The sample holds one count of this clone. This chain links TRBV18 with TRBJ2-1; 12 bases are shared with TRBD2. Germline V gene data show CDR1 as KGHSH and CDR2 as LQKENI. This CDR3 comprises 15 residues. Losses at the gene ends were 5 bases for V and 4 bases for J; bases not matched to a gene: 3. The CDR3 region has the DNA TGTGCCAGCTCAATACTAGCGGGGGGTTACAATGAGCAGTTCTTC. It specifies CASSILAGGYNEQFF.

This clone is a singleton in its sample. V usage is TRBV5-8 and J usage is TRBJ2-3; no clear D gene. Germline CDR1 SGHTS, CDR2 YDEGEE. The CDR3 is made up of 9 amino acids. The V and J ends lost 6 bases and 14 bases respectively, with 10 bases between them. The CDR3 here is CASTPERYF. In nucleotides, the CDR3 is TGTGCCAGCACCCCGGAGCGGTATTTT.

This chain connects TRBV24-1 to TRBJ2-1; 9 bases are a match to TRBD1. Unmatched junction bases numbered 8, after V lost 4 bases and J lost 8 bases. The CDR3 is 15 residues long. Germline CDR1 and CDR2: KGHDR and SFDVKD. CDR3 sequence (DNA): TGTGCCACCAGTGAGACCGGGACAGGGAAGGATGAGCAGTTCTTC. Translation gives CATSETGTGKDEQFF.

This rearrangement joins TRBV14 to TRBJ2-1; 9 positions agree with TRBD2. This CDR3 spans 16 amino acids. V was pared by 0 bases and J by 8 bases, with 8 bases of the junction left unmatched. The germline CDR1 and CDR2 sequences are SGHDN and FVKESK. The CDR3 DNA reads as TGTGCCAGCAGCCAAGAGGGGCTAGCGGGATCGGATGAGCAGTTCTTC. Translation gives CASSQEGLAGSDEQFF.

V and J are TRBV27 and TRBJ1-1, with a possible D match to TRBD1 (6 bases). Trimming shortened V by 5 bases and J by 6 bases, and 16 bases separated the two germline ends. The CDR3 sequence is 14 residues long. CDR1 is MNHEY and CDR2 is SMNVEV in the germline V gene (reference sequence). CDR3 sequence: CASSNRDTQPEAFF. DNA of the CDR3: TGTGCCAGCAGTAACCGGGACACCCAACCTGAAGCTTTCTTT.

The chain uses TRBV7-2 and TRBJ1-1, with TRBD1 matching 8 bases. The CDR3 is 13 amino acids. Germline trimming cut 3 bases from V and 11 bases from J; bases unmatched to any gene: 8. CDR1 is SGHTA and CDR2 is FQGNSA in the germline V gene. The DNA of the CDR3 is TGTGCCAGCAGCTTTCGACAGGGGATGGGGGCTTTCTTT. As protein: CASSFRQGMGAFF.

This chain links TRBV11-2 with TRBJ2-7; D gene uncertain. Trimming cost V 2 bases and J 5 bases, with 16 bases left between them. The CDR3 runs to 15 residues. Germline CDR1 and CDR2: SGHAT and FQNNGV. Here the CDR3 DNA reads TGTGCCAGCAGCTTAAACCACCCACAGTTAGACGAGCAGTACTTC. Its translation: CASSLNHPQLDEQYF.

This chain uses TRBV18 with TRBJ2-7; 12 bases map to TRBD2. Germline lookup yields CDR1 KGHSH and CDR2 LQKENI. The junction had 1 base not matched to a gene; V was cut back by 0 bases and J by 1 base. This CDR3 is 16 amino acids long. CDR3 residues: CASSPPGLAGSYEQYF. The CDR3 region has the DNA TGTGCCAGCTCACCACCCGGACTAGCGGGATCCTACGAGCAGTACTTC.

The genes are TRBV4-2 and TRBJ2-5; tentative D call: TRBD1 (6 bases). There are 17 residues in the CDR3. V was shortened by 3 bases and J by 5 bases, with 22 bases between the two germline ends. Per germline, CDR1 LGHNA and CDR2 YNFKEQ. CDR3: CASSHPVGAAGEETQYF. The DNA of the CDR3 is TGTGCCAGCAGCCACCCCGTCGGGGCGGCAGGGGAGGAGACCCAGTACTTC.

The V call is TRBV12-3 or TRBV12-4, the J call TRBJ1-1, with 7 bases aligning to TRBD1. The CDR3 runs 12 residues. J was trimmed by 8 bases and V by 10 bases; bases with no gene match: 10. CDR3 sequence: CATVLGTAEAFF. The CDR3 nucleotides are TGTGCCACCGTACTAGGGACAGCCGAAGCTTTCTTT.

The chain joins TRBV12-3 or TRBV12-4 to TRBJ2-7, with D maybe TRBD2 (5 bases). Trimming left V 5 bases short and J 2 bases short, with 7 bases between. The CDR3 extends over 12 amino acids. Written as DNA, the CDR3 is TGTGCCAGCAGTGGAGCGGCCTACGAGCAGTACTTC. This sequence encodes CASSGAAYEQYF.

A few counts support this clone. The CDR3 reads CASSHPTSGYEQYF. CDR3 sequence (DNA): TGTGCCAGCAGCCACCCGACTAGCGGCTACGAGCAGTACTTC. The chain employs TRBV6-5 and TRBJ2-7; TRBD2 agrees at 9 bases. Unmatched junction bases numbered 6, after V lost 6 bases and J lost 3 bases. The germline V gene encodes CDR1 MNHEY and CDR2 SVGAGI. CDR3 length: 14 residues.

The V and J genes are TRBV5-4 and TRBJ1-3, with a tentative D call TRBD1 (6 bases). Trimming left V 10 bases short and J 0 bases short, with 11 bases between. CDR3 length: 13 amino acids. The germline CDR1 and CDR2 sequences are SGHNT and YYREEE (reference sequence). CDR3 nucleotides: TGTGCCTTCACAGGGTTCTCTGGAAACACCATATATTTT. Protein sequence: CAFTGFSGNTIYF. Looking up the rest from reference TRBV5-4 and TRBJ1-3 gives the full variable domain: ETGVTQSPTHLIKTRGQQVTLRCSSQSGHNTVSWYQQALGQGPQFIFQYYREEENGRGNFPPRFSGLQFPNYSSELNVNALELDDSALYLCAFTGFSGNTIYFGEGSWLTVV.